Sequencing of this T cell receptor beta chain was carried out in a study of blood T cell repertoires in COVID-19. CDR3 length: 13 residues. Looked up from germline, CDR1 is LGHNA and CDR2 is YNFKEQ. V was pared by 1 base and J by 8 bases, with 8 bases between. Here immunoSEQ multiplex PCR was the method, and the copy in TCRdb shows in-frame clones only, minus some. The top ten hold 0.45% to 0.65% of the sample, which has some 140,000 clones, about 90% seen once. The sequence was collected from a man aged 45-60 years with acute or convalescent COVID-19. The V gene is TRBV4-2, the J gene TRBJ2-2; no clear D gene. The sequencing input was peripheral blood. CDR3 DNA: TGTGCCAGCAGCCAAGGGTGGGCAGGGGAGCTGTTTTTT. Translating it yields CASSQGWAGELFF.